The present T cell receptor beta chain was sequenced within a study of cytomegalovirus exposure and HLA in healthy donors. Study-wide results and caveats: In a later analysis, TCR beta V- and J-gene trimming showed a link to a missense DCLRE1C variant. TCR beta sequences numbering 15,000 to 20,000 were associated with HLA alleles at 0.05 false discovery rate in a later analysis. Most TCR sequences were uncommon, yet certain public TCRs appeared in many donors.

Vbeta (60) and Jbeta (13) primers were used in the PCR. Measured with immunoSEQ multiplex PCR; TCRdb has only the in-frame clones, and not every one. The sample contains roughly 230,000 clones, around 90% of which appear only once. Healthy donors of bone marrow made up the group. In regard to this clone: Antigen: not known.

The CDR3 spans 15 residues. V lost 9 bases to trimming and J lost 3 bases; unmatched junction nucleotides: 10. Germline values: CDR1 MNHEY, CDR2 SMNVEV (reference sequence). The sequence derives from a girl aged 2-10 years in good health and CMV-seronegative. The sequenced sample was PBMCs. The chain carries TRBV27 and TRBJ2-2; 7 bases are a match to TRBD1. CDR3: CASMTGRLDTGELFF. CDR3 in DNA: TGTGCCAGTATGACAGGGCGATTGGACACCGGGGAGCTGTTTTTT.